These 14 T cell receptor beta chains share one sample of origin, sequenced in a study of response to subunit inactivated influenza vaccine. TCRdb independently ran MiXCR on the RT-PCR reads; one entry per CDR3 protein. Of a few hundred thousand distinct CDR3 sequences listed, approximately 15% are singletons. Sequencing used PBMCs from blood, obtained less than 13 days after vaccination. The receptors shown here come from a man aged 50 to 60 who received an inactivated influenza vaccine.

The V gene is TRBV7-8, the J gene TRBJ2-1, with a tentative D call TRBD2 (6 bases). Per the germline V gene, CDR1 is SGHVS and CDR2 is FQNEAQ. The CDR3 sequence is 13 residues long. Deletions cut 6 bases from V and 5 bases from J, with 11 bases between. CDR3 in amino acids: CASSIAVHNEQFF. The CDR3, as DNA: TGTGCCAGCAGTATAGCGGTCCACAATGAGCAGTTCTTC.

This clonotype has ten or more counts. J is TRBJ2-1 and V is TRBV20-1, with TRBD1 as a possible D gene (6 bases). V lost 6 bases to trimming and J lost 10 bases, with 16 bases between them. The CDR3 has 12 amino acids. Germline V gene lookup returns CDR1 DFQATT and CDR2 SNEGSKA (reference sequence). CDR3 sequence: CSATDRFLEQFF. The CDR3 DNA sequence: TGCAGTGCGACCGACAGGTTTTTGGAGCAGTTCTTC.

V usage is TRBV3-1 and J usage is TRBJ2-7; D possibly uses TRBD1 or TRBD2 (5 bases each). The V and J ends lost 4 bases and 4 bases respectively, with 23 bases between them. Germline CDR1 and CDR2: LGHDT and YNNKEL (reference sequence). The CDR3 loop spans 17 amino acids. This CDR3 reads CASSPYGQGRQSYEQYF. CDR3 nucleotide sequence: TGTGCCAGCAGCCCGTACGGGCAGGGACGTCAGAGTTACGAGCAGTACTTC.

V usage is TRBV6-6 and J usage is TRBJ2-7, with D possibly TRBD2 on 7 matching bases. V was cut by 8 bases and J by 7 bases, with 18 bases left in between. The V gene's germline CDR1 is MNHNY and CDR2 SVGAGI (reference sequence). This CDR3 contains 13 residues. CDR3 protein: CASGGAPTGEQYF. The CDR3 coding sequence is TGTGCCAGCGGGGGGGCCCCGACTGGGGAGCAGTACTTC.

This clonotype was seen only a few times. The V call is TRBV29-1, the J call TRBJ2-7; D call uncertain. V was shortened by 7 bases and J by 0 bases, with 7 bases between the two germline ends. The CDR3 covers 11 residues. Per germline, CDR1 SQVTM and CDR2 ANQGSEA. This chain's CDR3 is CSAQSSYEQYF. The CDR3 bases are TGCAGCGCCCAGAGCTCCTACGAGCAGTACTTC.

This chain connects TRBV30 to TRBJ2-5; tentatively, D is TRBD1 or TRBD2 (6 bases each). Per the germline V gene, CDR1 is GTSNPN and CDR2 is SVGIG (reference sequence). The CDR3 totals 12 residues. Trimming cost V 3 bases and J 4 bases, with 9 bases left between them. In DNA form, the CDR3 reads TGTGCCTGGAGCCCGGGGGCAGAGACCCAGTACTTC. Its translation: CAWSPGAETQYF.

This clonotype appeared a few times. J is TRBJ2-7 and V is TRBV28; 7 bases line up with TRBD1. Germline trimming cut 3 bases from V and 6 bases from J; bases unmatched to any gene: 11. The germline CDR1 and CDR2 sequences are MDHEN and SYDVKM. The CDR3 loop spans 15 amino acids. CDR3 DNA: TGTGCCAGCAGTTTTCCCGACAGGGCCCTCTCCGAGCAGTACTTC. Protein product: CASSFPDRALSEQYF.

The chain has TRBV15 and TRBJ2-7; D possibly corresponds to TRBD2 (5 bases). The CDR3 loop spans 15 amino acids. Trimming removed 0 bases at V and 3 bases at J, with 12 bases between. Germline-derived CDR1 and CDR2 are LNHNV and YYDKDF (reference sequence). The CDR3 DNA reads TGTGCCACCAGCAGAGATCCCCTAGCAGACTACGAGCAGTACTTC. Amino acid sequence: CATSRDPLADYEQYF.

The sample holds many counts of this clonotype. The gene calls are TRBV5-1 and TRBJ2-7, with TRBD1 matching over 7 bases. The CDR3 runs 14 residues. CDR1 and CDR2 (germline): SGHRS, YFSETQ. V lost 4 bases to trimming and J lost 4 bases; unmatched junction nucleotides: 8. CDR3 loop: CASSQGQSKYEQYF. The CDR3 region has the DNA TGCGCCAGCAGCCAGGGACAGTCTAAGTACGAGCAGTACTTC.

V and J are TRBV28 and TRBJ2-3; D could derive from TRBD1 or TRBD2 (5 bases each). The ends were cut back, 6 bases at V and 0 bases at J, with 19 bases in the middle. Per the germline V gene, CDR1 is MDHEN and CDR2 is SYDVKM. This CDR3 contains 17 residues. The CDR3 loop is CASSFSPRETSTDTQYF. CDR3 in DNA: TGTGCCAGCAGCTTCAGCCCCAGGGAGACTAGCACAGATACGCAGTATTTT. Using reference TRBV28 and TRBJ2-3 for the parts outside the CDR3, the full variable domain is DVKVTQSSRYLVKRTGEKVFLECVQDMDHENMFWYRQDPGLGLRLIYFSYDVKMKEKGDIPEGYSVSREKKERFSLILESASTNQTSMYLCASSFSPRETSTDTQYFGPGTRLTVL.

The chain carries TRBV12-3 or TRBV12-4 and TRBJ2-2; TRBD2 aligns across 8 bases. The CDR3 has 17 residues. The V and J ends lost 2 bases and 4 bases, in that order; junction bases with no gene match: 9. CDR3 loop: CASSLKSGRLSTGELFF. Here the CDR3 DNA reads TGTGCCAGCAGTTTAAAAAGCGGGAGATTAAGCACCGGGGAGCTGTTTTTT.

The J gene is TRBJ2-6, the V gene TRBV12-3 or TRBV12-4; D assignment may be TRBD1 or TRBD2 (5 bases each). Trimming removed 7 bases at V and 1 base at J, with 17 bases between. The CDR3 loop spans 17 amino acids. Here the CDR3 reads CASTSHGAGSGANVLTF. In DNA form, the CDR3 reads TGTGCCAGCACCTCGCACGGGGCCGGGTCTGGGGCCAACGTCCTGACTTTC.

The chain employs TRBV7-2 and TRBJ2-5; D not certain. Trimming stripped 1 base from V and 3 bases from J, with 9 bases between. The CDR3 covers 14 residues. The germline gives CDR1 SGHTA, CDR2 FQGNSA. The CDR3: CASSLGHTKETQYF. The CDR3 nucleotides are TGTGCCAGCAGCTTAGGACACACGAAAGAGACCCAGTACTTC.

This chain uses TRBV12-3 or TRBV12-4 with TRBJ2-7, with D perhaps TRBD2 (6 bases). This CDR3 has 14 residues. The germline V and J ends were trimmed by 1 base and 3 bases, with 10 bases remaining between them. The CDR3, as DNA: TGTGCCAGCAGTTTAGTGCCGACTAGCTACGAGCAGTACTTC. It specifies CASSLVPTSYEQYF.